Below, 30 T cell receptor beta chains from the same sample are listed, as sequenced in a study of shared clonotypes between healthy human individuals. Here immunoSEQ multiplex PCR was the method, and the copy in TCRdb shows in-frame clones only, minus some. Here the sample spans about 800,000 clones, about 96% being singletons. Naive CD8 cells were CD45RO-negative, positively selected for CCR7, excluding terminally differentiated effector memory CD45RA+ cells. The material sequenced was naive CD8+ T cells sorted from blood. The receptors originated from a man aged 25-45 years in good health.

V gene TRBV7-2 combines with J gene TRBJ2-5, with 7 bases aligning to TRBD2. The length of the CDR3 is 16 residues. From germline, CDR1 is SGHTA and CDR2 FQGNSA. The trim removed 3 bases at V and 1 base at J, leaving 8 bases unmatched. The CDR3 spells CASSFPRLAAQETQYF. The CDR3 nucleotides read TGTGCCAGCAGCTTCCCTCGTCTAGCGGCCCAAGAGACCCAGTACTTC.

V gene TRBV29-1 combines with J gene TRBJ2-7; 12 bases agree with TRBD1. Germline trimming cut 3 bases from V and 7 bases from J; bases unmatched to any gene: 7. The V gene's germline CDR1 is SQVTM and CDR2 ANQGSEA. The CDR3 contains 14 residues. Written as DNA, the CDR3 is TGCAGCGTTGATTCGGGACAGGGGGCGGAAGAGCAGTACTTC. As protein: CSVDSGQGAEEQYF.

The V call is TRBV29-1, the J call TRBJ2-7; D gene uncertain. CDR3 length: 12 residues. Trimming pared 6 bases from V and 1 base from J, leaving 10 bases between. The germline V gene encodes CDR1 SQVTM and CDR2 ANQGSEA. The CDR3 nucleotides read TGCAGCGTCGCTGACAATTCCTACGAGCAGTACTTC. It is translated as CSVADNSYEQYF.

V gene TRBV29-1 combines with J gene TRBJ2-3; TRBD1 agrees at 7 bases. The CDR3 runs to 14 residues. Germline lookup yields CDR1 SQVTM and CDR2 ANQGSEA. The ends lost 5 bases at V and 2 bases at J; junction bases unmatched: 7. CDR3 loop: CSVRDSVYTDTQYF. The CDR3 DNA sequence: TGCAGCGTTCGGGACAGCGTCTACACAGATACGCAGTATTTT.

The gene calls are TRBV5-1 and TRBJ1-2; TRBD1 matches at 10 bases. The CDR3 is 16 residues long. V lost 4 bases and J lost 4; bases outside the gene matches: 10. CDR1 is SGHRS, CDR2 YFSETQ, per germline. CDR3 coding DNA: TGCGCCAGCAGCGATGAGGGGACAGGGGATGGCTATGGCTACACCTTC. Protein product: CASSDEGTGDGYGYTF.

The chain couples TRBV5-8 to TRBJ2-1; possible D gene TRBD2, 6 bases. From germline, CDR1 is SGHTS and CDR2 YDEGEE. The CDR3 is 16 residues long. V was shortened by 3 bases and J by 10 bases, with 23 bases between the two germline ends. The CDR3 sequence: CASSSNSGRLLGEQFF. Written as DNA, the CDR3 is TGTGCCAGCAGCTCCAATAGCGGACGTCTTTTAGGGGAGCAGTTCTTC.

The rearrangement links TRBV5-4 to TRBJ1-2; D is unresolved. This CDR3 is built from 12 residues. Trimming stripped 4 bases from V and 10 bases from J, with 14 bases between. Germline V CDR1 and CDR2: SGHNT, YYREEE (reference sequence). The CDR3 sequence is CASSPDRGDYTF. DNA of the CDR3: TGTGCCAGCAGCCCGGACCGGGGAGACTACACCTTC. Full variable domain (rest looked up from reference TRBV5-4 and TRBJ1-2): ETGVTQSPTHLIKTRGQQVTLRCSSQSGHNTVSWYQQALGQGPQFIFQYYREEENGRGNFPPRFSGLQFPNYSSELNVNALELDDSALYLCASSPDRGDYTFGSGTRLTVV.

The chain carries TRBV7-9 and TRBJ2-1; D is possibly TRBD2 (7 bases). The ends were cut back, 8 bases at V and 1 base at J, with 15 bases in the middle. This CDR3 is 15 amino acids long. Germline assignment: CDR1 SEHNR and CDR2 FQNEAQ (reference sequence). This chain's CDR3 is CASPKGGKSYNEQFF. Written as DNA, the CDR3 is TGTGCCAGCCCCAAGGGGGGGAAATCCTACAATGAGCAGTTCTTC.

Only one count was recorded for this clone. The chain is built from TRBV14 and TRBJ2-2, with 7 bases aligning to TRBD2. There are 15 residues in the CDR3. Trimming cost V 4 bases and J 6 bases; bases outside gene matches: 8. Germline CDR1 is SGHDN and CDR2 is FVKESK. The CDR3 reads CASSRLAVWAGELFF. As DNA, the CDR3 is TGTGCCAGCAGCCGTCTAGCGGTGTGGGCCGGGGAGCTGTTTTTT.

The V call is TRBV10-2, the J call TRBJ1-5; D ambiguous. V lost 1 base to trimming and J lost 9 bases, with 7 bases between them. This CDR3 has 12 amino acids. CDR1 is WSHSY and CDR2 is SAAADI in the germline V gene. The CDR3 region is CASSEFIGPQHF. DNA for the CDR3: TGCGCCAGCAGTGAGTTCATTGGGCCCCAGCATTTT.

The rearrangement links TRBV7-9 to TRBJ2-7, with 10 bases fitting TRBD1. Germline V gene data show CDR1 as SEHNR and CDR2 as FQNEAQ (reference sequence). V lost 0 bases to trimming and J lost 4 bases; unmatched junction nucleotides: 3. The CDR3 covers 15 residues. The CDR3 protein is CASSLAGQGGYEQYF. CDR3 in DNA: TGTGCCAGCAGCTTAGCCGGACAGGGGGGGTACGAGCAGTACTTC. The entire variable domain, with the rest obtained from reference TRBV7-9 and TRBJ2-7, is as follows: DTGVSQNPRHKITKRGQNVTFRCDPISEHNRLYWYRQTLGQGPEFLTYFQNEAQLEKSRLLSDRFSAERPKGSFSTLEIQRTEQGDSAMYLCASSLAGQGGYEQYFGPGTRLTVT.

V is TRBV19 and J is TRBJ2-7; no clear D gene. The germline V and J ends were trimmed by 5 bases and 2 bases, with 13 bases remaining between them. Germline V gene data show CDR1 as LNHDA and CDR2 as SQIVND (reference sequence). The CDR3 is made up of 14 amino acids. In DNA, the CDR3 is TGTGCCAGTAGTCCACGGACGGACCCCTACGAGCAGTACTTC. Amino acids: CASSPRTDPYEQYF.

The chain couples TRBV18 to TRBJ2-7; no reliable D call. Germline V gene sequence: CDR1 KGHSH, CDR2 LQKENI. The V and J ends lost 3 bases and 5 bases respectively, with 8 bases between them. The CDR3 runs 12 residues. The CDR3 DNA reads TGTGCCAGCTCACCTGACGGAGACGAGCAGTACTTC. As protein: CASSPDGDEQYF.

The CDR3, as DNA: TGCGCCAGCAGCTTGGGAGGGATTGGTGAAGCTTTCTTT. Its protein product is CASSLGGIGEAFF. The chain employs TRBV5-1 and TRBJ1-1, with D hard to call. The V gene's germline CDR1 is SGHRS and CDR2 YFSETQ. The V and J ends lost 0 bases and 7 bases respectively, with 10 bases between them. The CDR3 spans 13 residues. Based on the CDR3 plus reference TRBV5-1 and TRBJ1-1, the full variable domain is KAGVTQTPRYLIKTRGQQVTLSCSPISGHRSVSWYQQTPGQGLQFLFEYFSETQRNKGNFPGRFSGRQFSNSRSEMNVSTLELGDSALYLCASSLGGIGEAFFGQGTRLTVV.

The chain carries TRBV9 and TRBJ2-2, with a possible D match to TRBD2 (6 bases). This CDR3 is built from 20 residues. V dropped 0 bases and J dropped 0 bases, with 21 bases sitting between them. Germline CDR1 is SGDLS and CDR2 is YYNGEE. DNA for the CDR3: TGTGCCAGCAGCGTAGATGAATTAGCGGCCCCACTACCGAACACCGGGGAGCTGTTTTTT. Residues: CASSVDELAAPLPNTGELFF.

The rearrangement joins TRBV5-6 to TRBJ2-7; maybe TRBD1 (5 bases). Per the germline V gene, CDR1 is SGHDT and CDR2 is YYEEEE. The ends were cut back, 3 bases at V and 6 bases at J, with 16 bases in the middle. The CDR3 length is 14 residues. CDR3 nucleotides: TGTGCCAGCAGCTCCTCAGGGTATAGGGTCGAGCAGTACTTC. This codes for CASSSSGYRVEQYF.

The rearrangement joins TRBV29-1 to TRBJ2-3; D possibly corresponds to TRBD2 (6 bases). The germline gives CDR1 SQVTM, CDR2 ANQGSEA. This CDR3 has 16 residues. Trimming left V 6 bases short and J 0 bases short, with 19 bases between. CDR3 in amino acids: CSVDLSWRESTDTQYF. Written as DNA, the CDR3 is TGCAGCGTCGACTTAAGTTGGCGGGAAAGCACAGATACGCAGTATTTT.

The chain carries TRBV28 and TRBJ2-1; TRBD2 aligns across 9 bases. Germline values: CDR1 MDHEN, CDR2 SYDVKM. Trimming at V came to 6 bases and at J to 10 bases, leaving 7 bases not matched to a gene. The CDR3 covers 13 residues. CDR3 residues: CASSAGLASEQFF. In DNA, the CDR3 is TGTGCCAGCAGCGCCGGACTAGCGTCCGAGCAGTTCTTC.

This rearrangement joins TRBV9 to TRBJ2-5; TRBD1 is a possible D gene (5 bases). The CDR3 covers 13 residues. Germline-derived CDR1 and CDR2 are SGDLS and YYNGEE. V was pared by 1 base and J by 5 bases, with 9 bases between. CDR3 region: CASSVQGGETQYF. CDR3 nucleotides: TGTGCCAGCAGCGTACAGGGTGGGGAGACCCAGTACTTC. The full variable domain, with the rest looked up from reference TRBV9 and TRBJ2-5, is DSGVTQTPKHLITATGQRVTLRCSPRSGDLSVYWYQQSLDQGLQFLIQYYNGEERAKGNILERFSAQQFPDLHSELNLSSLELGDSALYFCASSVQGGETQYFGPGTRLLVL.

V gene TRBV9 combines with J gene TRBJ1-2; a possible D gene is TRBD1 (5 bases). Trimming shortened V by 0 bases and J by 4 bases, and 13 bases separated the two germline ends. CDR1 is SGDLS and CDR2 is YYNGEE in the germline V gene. The CDR3 has 15 residues. In DNA, the CDR3 is TGTGCCAGCAGCGTAGCCGCCGGGACTCTCTATGGCTACACCTTC. Translated: CASSVAAGTLYGYTF.

J is TRBJ2-7 and V is TRBV7-9, with D perhaps assigned TRBD1 or TRBD2 (6 bases each). Germline V gene sequence: CDR1 SEHNR, CDR2 FQNEAQ (reference sequence). Trimming took off 2 bases at V and 5 bases at J, with 13 bases between the two ends. The CDR3 totals 14 residues. The CDR3 DNA reads TGTGCCAGCAGCTTATACGGGGGCCGTAACGAGCAGTACTTC. This translates into CASSLYGGRNEQYF.

This clone has just one count. The rearrangement links TRBV30 to TRBJ2-7, with TRBD2 matching over 9 bases. Germline assignment: CDR1 GTSNPN and CDR2 SVGIG (reference sequence). Trimming took 2 bases from V and 7 from J; bases not matched to a gene: 9. The CDR3 spans 14 residues. Here the CDR3 DNA reads TGTGCCTGGAGTCCAGGAGCGGGAGGTAGTGAGCAGTACTTC. This encodes CAWSPGAGGSEQYF.

The CDR3 here is CASSTTGGNEQFF. DNA of the CDR3: TGTGCCAGCAGCACCACAGGGGGAAATGAGCAGTTCTTC. The chain employs TRBV7-9 and TRBJ2-1, with TRBD1 matching 8 bases. The CDR3 sequence is 13 residues long. Looked up from germline, CDR1 is SEHNR and CDR2 is FQNEAQ (reference sequence). The V segment lost 5 bases and the J segment 7 bases; nucleotides outside the gene matches: 4.

V and J are TRBV19 and TRBJ2-7, with 7 nucleotides matching TRBD1. CDR1 LNHDA and CDR2 SQIVND come from the germline V gene (reference sequence). The J segment lost 4 bases and the V segment lost 3 bases, leaving 12 bases of the junction unmatched. This CDR3 spans 16 amino acids. In DNA form, the CDR3 reads TGTGCCAGTAGTATCCCCTATGGACAGGAAGGATACGAGCAGTACTTC. It yields the protein CASSIPYGQEGYEQYF.

V usage is TRBV4-1 and J usage is TRBJ2-7, with 9 bases that match TRBD1. Trimming took 4 bases from V and 4 from J; bases not matched to a gene: 17. CDR1 is MGHRA and CDR2 is YSYEKL in the germline V gene. The CDR3 consists of 18 residues. CDR3 sequence reads: CASSPYIPGQGTVYEQYF. As DNA, the CDR3 is TGCGCCAGCAGCCCATACATTCCGGGACAGGGTACTGTTTACGAGCAGTACTTC.

The V call is TRBV29-1, the J call TRBJ2-7, with 11 bases identical to TRBD2. With V trimmed by 4 bases and J by 2 bases, 1 base remained unmatched. This CDR3 spans 13 amino acids. Germline V gene sequence: CDR1 SQVTM, CDR2 ANQGSEA. The CDR3 DNA follows: TGCAGCGTTGGGGGACTAGCGGCCTACGAGCAGTACTTC. This codes for CSVGGLAAYEQYF.

The J gene is TRBJ1-1, the V gene TRBV11-2; 7 nucleotides agree with TRBD1. The trim removed 1 base at V and 1 base at J, leaving 3 bases unmatched. CDR3 length: 15 amino acids. Per germline, CDR1 SGHAT and CDR2 FQNNGV. CDR3 region: CASSLATGPNTEAFF. The CDR3 DNA reads as TGTGCCAGCAGCTTAGCGACAGGGCCGAACACTGAAGCTTTCTTT.

In this sample, this clone turned up once. The CDR3 reads CASSQDTGERPTGELFF. CDR3 DNA sequence: TGCGCCAGCAGCCAAGATACGGGGGAGCGTCCCACCGGGGAGCTGTTTTTT. This rearrangement joins TRBV4-1 to TRBJ2-2, with D possibly being TRBD2 (6 bases). V was trimmed by 0 bases and J by 4 bases, leaving 15 bases between them. CDR3 length equals 17 residues. CDR1 and CDR2 (germline): MGHRA, YSYEKL.

The chain employs TRBV7-9 and TRBJ2-6; unclear D gene. The CDR3 is made up of 12 amino acids. Germline loops: CDR1 SEHNR, CDR2 FQNEAQ (reference sequence). This chain's CDR3 is CGVFSGANVLTF. The CDR3 DNA sequence: TGTGGAGTATTCTCTGGGGCCAACGTCCTGACTTTC. Filled out from reference TRBV7-9 and TRBJ2-6, the complete variable domain reads DTGVSQNPRHKITKRGQNVTFRCDPISEHNRLYWYRQTLGQGPEFLTYFQNEAQLEKSRLLSDRFSAERPKGSFSTLEIQRTEQGDSAMYLCGVFSGANVLTFGAGSRLTVL.

This chain joins TRBV5-4 and TRBJ2-5; D not certain. The CDR3 runs to 14 residues. Trimming took 1 base from V and 0 from J, leaving 7 bases between them. Germline V gene data show CDR1 as SGHNT and CDR2 as YYREEE (reference sequence). The CDR3 DNA follows: TGTGCCAGCAGCTTGCTAGACAACCAAGAGACCCAGTACTTC. Amino acid sequence: CASSLLDNQETQYF.